This is a list of T cell receptor beta chains from one sample in a study of shared clonotypes between healthy human individuals. Repertoires were generated with immunoSEQ multiplex PCR, while TCRdb's copy carries only in-frame clones and drops some. This table has about 320,000 clones, 80% to 90% appearing once. The sequenced material came from memory CD8+ T cells sorted from blood. These receptors were collected from a man younger than 30 in good health. Each CDR3 is given with its conserved first and last residue. Fields, in order: clone size, V gene, D gene, J gene, CDR3 DNA, CDR3 protein. A D gene is named only where the DNA matches it firmly. For some rows the clone size is stated as once, few or many, or as a class when expanded; others skip it.

>.|TRBV10-2|TRBD2|TRBJ2-1
TGCGCCAGCAGGAAGATAGCGGGGGGCTCCTACAATGAGCAGTTCTTC
CASRKIAGGSYNEQFF
>.|TRBV9|.|TRBJ1-1
TGTGCCAGCAGCGCCCTCTCGAACACTGAAGCTTTCTTT
CASSALSNTEAFF
>.|TRBV19|TRBD1|TRBJ2-7
TGTGCCAGTAGTCGAAGGGACAGCGCCTTCTACGAGCAGTACTTC
CASSRRDSAFYEQYF
>.|TRBV4-3|.|TRBJ2-1
TGCGCCAGCAGCCAAGCATTTGAGCGGATAGTTTACAATGAGCAGTTCTTC
CASSQAFERIVYNEQFF
>.|TRBV6-6|.|TRBJ2-3
TGTGCCAGCAGTTACTCGGGGGGTACGCAGTATTTT
CASSYSGGTQYF
>.|TRBV2|.|TRBJ2-7
TGTGCCAGCAGTGAAGCACCACAGCCCCTCTACGAGCAGTACTTC
CASSEAPQPLYEQYF
>once|TRBV5-8|TRBD1|TRBJ1-1
TGTGCCAGCAGACGCTACTCCGGGACAGGGCTCACTGAAGCTTTCTTT
CASRRYSGTGLTEAFF
>few|TRBV5-4|.|TRBJ1-2
TGTGCCAGCAGCTTATCCAGGGTGAGCGATGGCTACACCTTC
CASSLSRVSDGYTF
>.|TRBV14|.|TRBJ2-7
TGTGCCAGCAGCCAGACTCCGGGACTGGACTACGAGCAGTACTTC
CASSQTPGLDYEQYF
>.|TRBV30|.|TRBJ1-1
TGTGCCTGGAGTTTCGGCACTGAAGCTTTCTTT
CAWSFGTEAFF
>.|TRBV9|TRBD1|TRBJ1-3
TGTGCCAGCAGCGTAGGACAGGGGGCTGGAAACACCATATATTTT
CASSVGQGAGNTIYF
>.|TRBV6-6|.|TRBJ1-5
TGTGCCAGCAGTTACGGCACTACGAATCAGCCCCAGCATTTT
CASSYGTTNQPQHF
>.|TRBV7-6|.|TRBJ2-2
TGTGCCAGCAGCTTAGGGAACACCGGGGAGCTGTTTTTT
CASSLGNTGELFF
>.|TRBV5-6|.|TRBJ2-7
TGTGCCAGCAGCCTCCAGGGGGAGGCCTACGAGCAGTACTTC
CASSLQGEAYEQYF
>.|TRBV29-1|.|TRBJ1-2
TGCAGCGTTGAGGAGTTGAAGGGCTATGGCTACACCTTC
CSVEELKGYGYTF
>.|TRBV6-1|TRBD1|TRBJ1-6
TGTGCCAGCAGTGAGCTCAGGGGGCTTGGGTCACCCCTCCACTTT
CASSELRGLGSPLHF
>.|TRBV6-1|.|TRBJ2-1
TGTGCCAGCCGGCCATGGCGGGAATACAATGAGCAGTTCTTC
CASRPWREYNEQFF
>.|TRBV7-9|.|TRBJ2-7
TGTGCCAGCAGTTCCTCCCCCGGGACGCACGACTACGAGCAGTACTTC
CASSSSPGTHDYEQYF
>.|TRBV27|.|TRBJ2-3
TGTGCCAGCAGTTTATATGGGCGGGACACAGATACGCAGTATTTT
CASSLYGRDTDTQYF
>.|TRBV27|.|TRBJ1-2
TGTGCCAGCAGTTTCAACAGGTACTATGGCTACACCTTC
CASSFNRYYGYTF
>.|TRBV4-3|.|TRBJ1-1
TGCGCCAGCAGCCAGACGGAGAACACTGAAGCTTTCTTT
CASSQTENTEAFF
>.|TRBV7-9|.|TRBJ1-2
TGTGCCAGCAGCTCCAGGAATCGCTATGGCTACACCTTC
CASSSRNRYGYTF
>many|TRBV6-4|TRBD2|TRBJ2-1
TGTGCCAGCAGTGATTCTAGCGGGGGGATCAATGAGCAGTTCTTC
CASSDSSGGINEQFF
>.|TRBV6-5|.|TRBJ1-2
TGTGCCAGCAGTAACGAGCCCCGACCTCACTATGGCTACACCTTC
CASSNEPRPHYGYTF
>many|TRBV7-9|.|TRBJ2-1
TGTGCCAGCAGCCAAACCGGACCCGAGCAGTTCTTC
CASSQTGPEQFF
>.|TRBV5-1|.|TRBJ2-1
TGCGCCAGCAGCTCCTGGCCTCAGGGGACCATTTACAATGAGCAGTTCTTC
CASSSWPQGTIYNEQFF
>.|TRBV9|.|TRBJ1-1
TGTGCCAGCAGCGTAGGCGTCGGGTCGGTCGACACTGAAGCTTTCTTT
CASSVGVGSVDTEAFF
>.|TRBV4-1|.|TRBJ2-2
TGCGCCAGCAGCCAAGATTGGCTGGAAACCGGGGAGCTGTTTTTT
CASSQDWLETGELFF
>.|TRBV15|TRBD1|TRBJ1-2
TGTGCCACCAGCTTAGACAGGGGGCTTTATGGCTACACCTTC
CATSLDRGLYGYTF
>.|TRBV13|.|TRBJ1-1
TGTGCCAGCAGCTTAGATGCTCTCACTGAAGCTTTCTTT
CASSLDALTEAFF
>.|TRBV11-2|.|TRBJ1-1
TGTGCCAGCAACGAGCAGGGTGAAGCTTTCTTT
CASNEQGEAFF
>once|TRBV6-1|TRBD2|TRBJ2-7
TGTGCCACCATGACTAGCGGGAGATGGGACGAGCAGTACTTC
CATMTSGRWDEQYF
>.|TRBV6-5|.|TRBJ2-3
TGTGCCAGCAGTTACGGCCCGGAGGCAGATACGCAGTATTTT
CASSYGPEADTQYF
>.|TRBV11-2|.|TRBJ2-3
TGTGCCAGCAGCTCCATGGGGGCGGGGGAGTCGGATACGCAGTATTTT
CASSSMGAGESDTQYF
>.|TRBV4-2|.|TRBJ2-5
TGTGCCAGCAGCCAAGAATTTAACCAAGAGACCCAGTACTTC
CASSQEFNQETQYF
>.|TRBV5-4|.|TRBJ1-2
TGTGCCAGCAGTTATGAGGGAACAGAAAACTATGGCTACACCTTC
CASSYEGTENYGYTF
>.|TRBV11-2|TRBD2|TRBJ2-1
TGTGCCAGCAGCTTAGATGACCGACTAGCGGGCCGACCGTACAATGAGCAGTTCTTC
CASSLDDRLAGRPYNEQFF
>.|TRBV13|.|TRBJ2-2
TGTGCCAGCAGCTTATATCTATCGGACAACACCGGGGAGCTGTTTTTT
CASSLYLSDNTGELFF
>.|TRBV7-2|TRBD2|TRBJ2-1
TGTGCCAGCAGCCCGGGACTAGCGGGAGGGCCTAGTTGGGATGAGCAGTTCTTC
CASSPGLAGGPSWDEQFF
>.|TRBV9|TRBD1|TRBJ1-2
TGTGCCAGCAGCGTAGATCGGGACAGCACTGATAGTGGCTACACCTTC
CASSVDRDSTDSGYTF
>.|TRBV7-2|.|TRBJ1-2
TGTGCCAGCAGCTTAACGTTCTACCAGGGCTATGGCTACACCTTC
CASSLTFYQGYGYTF
>few|TRBV9|TRBD1|TRBJ2-7
TGTGCCAGCAGCGTGTCCGGGACAGTCGACGAGCAGTACTTC
CASSVSGTVDEQYF
>few|TRBV6-6|.|TRBJ2-5
TGTGCCAGCAGTTACGGGTACCAGACGGAAGCGGAGACCCAGTACTTC
CASSYGYQTEAETQYF
>.|TRBV5-1|.|TRBJ2-7
TGCGCCAGCAGCCGGACAGGGAGGGACGAGCAGTACTTC
CASSRTGRDEQYF